This TCR beta chain appears in the sequencing data of a study of blood T cell repertoires in COVID-19. In the study overall: Acute and convalescent COVID-19 specimens originated in the United States, Italy and Spain.

Data came from immunoSEQ multiplex PCR; TCRdb stores just in-frame clones and leaves some out. The sample comprises about 330,000 clones, 88% of which are singletons, and under 5% rests with the top ten. The germline V gene has CDR1 SGHAT and CDR2 FQNNGV. CDR3 length equals 15 residues. V gave up 1 base and J gave up 6 bases, with 12 bases separating them. The origin of this receptor is a woman between 45 and 60 years old with active or convalescent COVID-19. Sequencing input: peripheral blood. The chain recombines TRBV11-2 with TRBJ1-4, with D possibly being TRBD1 (6 bases). The CDR3 region is CASSLGGGRDEKLFF. DNA of the CDR3: TGTGCCAGCAGCTTAGGCGGGGGGCGCGATGAAAAACTGTTTTTT.